The 25 T cell receptor beta chains below come from one sample, sequenced in a study of T cells in Graves' hyperthyroidism and ophthalmopathy. Amplification targeted TCR beta CDR3 regions from RNA transcripts. HTBI primers were the set used in a first-round RT-PCR of the TCR CDR3. TCRdb analysed the multiplex PCR reads with MiXCR anew, one entry per CDR3 protein. The sample contains around 350,000 distinct CDR3 sequences, 20% to 30% of which appear only once. Sequenced sample: blood. The receptors originated from a man between 50 and 59 years old with Graves' hyperthyroidism.

This clonotype came up many times. J is TRBJ2-3 and V is TRBV20-1; 11 positions agree with TRBD2. The V gene end was trimmed by 0 bases and the J gene end by 4 bases; junction bases not matched to a gene: 3. The V gene's germline CDR1 is DFQATT and CDR2 SNEGSKA (reference sequence). This CDR3 has 15 residues. The CDR3 loop is CSARDSGRASDTQYF. CDR3 coding DNA: TGCAGTGCTAGAGATAGCGGGAGGGCCTCAGATACGCAGTATTTT.

The chain uses TRBV19 and TRBJ2-5; D gene ambiguous. The V gene's germline CDR1 is LNHDA and CDR2 SQIVND (reference sequence). This CDR3 has 14 residues. The V end lost 3 bases, the J end lost 2 bases, and 10 bases lay between the germline ends. This CDR3 is CASSISGLQETQYF. Here the CDR3 DNA reads TGTGCCAGTAGTATTAGTGGTCTTCAAGAGACCCAGTACTTC.

The rearrangement links TRBV5-1 to TRBJ2-1; possibly TRBD2 for D (6 bases). Trimming removed 4 bases at V and 0 bases at J, with 14 bases between. The CDR3 has 16 residues. CDR1 and CDR2 (germline): SGHRS, YFSETQ. CDR3 residues: CASSPGLPSSYNEQFF. The CDR3 bases are TGCGCCAGCAGCCCGGGACTGCCTAGCTCCTACAATGAGCAGTTCTTC.

In its sample, this clonotype was seen many times. The gene calls are TRBV6-1 and TRBJ2-7; 9 nucleotides line up with TRBD1. The J segment lost 7 bases and the V segment lost 6 bases, leaving 7 bases of the junction unmatched. The CDR3 sequence is 13 residues long. Germline V gene data show CDR1 as MNHNS and CDR2 as SASEGT. Written as DNA, the CDR3 is TGTGCCAGCAGCGACTGGACAGGGGATGAGCAGTACTTC. Protein sequence: CASSDWTGDEQYF.

Note on this clonotype: This sequence may be a read error, since a much larger clone differs from it by one base. This chain links TRBV12-3 or TRBV12-4 with TRBJ1-2; no firm D call. The length of the CDR3 is 14 residues. V was clipped by 7 bases and J by 5 bases, with 17 bases between them. As DNA, the CDR3 is TGTGCCAGCAACCCCCCAGGTCGGGAATATGGCTACACCTTC. Protein product: CASNPPGREYGYTF.

The CDR3 DNA sequence: TGCGCCAGCAGTGGCATCCAGATGGGCGAGCAGTACTTC. Protein: CASSGIQMGEQYF. The chain recombines TRBV10-2 with TRBJ2-7; D remains unclear. Germline assignment: CDR1 WSHSY and CDR2 SAAADI. This CDR3 spans 13 amino acids. Deletions cut 4 bases from V and 6 bases from J, with 13 bases between.

V gene TRBV9 combines with J gene TRBJ2-1; TRBD2 matches 7 bases. V lost 0 bases and J lost 7; bases outside the gene matches: 4. The CDR3 is made up of 14 amino acids. In germline, CDR1 is SGDLS, CDR2 YYNGEE. CDR3 sequence reads: CASSVGLARNEQFF. The DNA of the CDR3 is TGTGCCAGCAGCGTAGGACTAGCTAGAAATGAGCAGTTCTTC.

In its sample, this clonotype was seen a few times. The chain combines TRBV24-1 with TRBJ1-1; a weak D match, TRBD1 (5 bases). V was shortened by 6 bases and J by 5 bases, with 12 bases between the two germline ends. CDR1 and CDR2 (germline): KGHDR, SFDVKD. The CDR3 has 13 amino acids. CDR3 bases: TGTGCCACCAGTCTAGGGGTAGGGACTGAAGCTTTCTTT. Translation gives CATSLGVGTEAFF.

This sequence joins TRBV12-3 or TRBV12-4 and TRBJ1-3, with unresolved D. The ends were cut back, 6 bases at V and 2 bases at J, with 11 bases in the middle. The CDR3 runs to 14 residues. This chain's CDR3 is CASSRPGTGNTIYF. As DNA, the CDR3 is TGTGCCAGCAGCCGTCCCGGGACTGGAAACACCATATATTTT.

This chain joins TRBV6-1 and TRBJ2-1; a possible D gene is TRBD2 (6 bases). The germline V gene encodes CDR1 MNHNS and CDR2 SASEGT. V dropped 3 bases and J dropped 7 bases, with 13 bases sitting between them. The CDR3 runs to 14 residues. The CDR3 nucleotides are TGTGCCAGCAGTGACATATATAGCGGAAATGAGCAGTTCTTC. Its protein product is CASSDIYSGNEQFF.

The chain joins TRBV27 to TRBJ2-7, with a weak D call TRBD2 (6 bases). V was cut by 6 bases and J by 6 bases, with 9 bases left in between. The CDR3 contains 11 residues. Germline V gene sequence: CDR1 MNHEY, CDR2 SMNVEV (reference sequence). CDR3 protein: CASRGGVEQYF. In DNA form, the CDR3 reads TGTGCCAGCAGGGGGGGTGTCGAGCAGTACTTC.

This clonotype was detected ten times or more. This sequence joins TRBV12-3 or TRBV12-4 and TRBJ1-5; D unresolved. This CDR3 is 13 amino acids long. Trimming pared 3 bases from V and 0 bases from J, leaving 3 bases between. The DNA of the CDR3 is TGTGCCAGCAGTTTTAATAGCAATCAGCCCCAGCATTTT. Translation: CASSFNSNQPQHF.

In its sample, this clonotype was seen many times. J is TRBJ2-5 and V is TRBV7-3, with D possibly being TRBD2 (7 bases). This CDR3 is built from 14 residues. Germline CDR1 and CDR2: SGHTA and FQGTGA. V was shortened by 0 bases and J by 5 bases, with 10 bases between the two germline ends. The CDR3 DNA reads as TGTGCCAGCAGCTTAACGGGAGGGGGGGAGACCCAGTACTTC. Translated, it gives CASSLTGGGETQYF.

Turning to this clonotype: A much larger clone lies one base from this, so it may be a read error. This chain uses TRBV12-3 or TRBV12-4 with TRBJ2-1; D is undetermined. Trimming cost V 6 bases and J 9 bases, with 12 bases left between them. The CDR3 length is 12 residues. CDR3: CASSLRSGEQFF. As DNA, the CDR3 is TGTGCCAGCAGCCTGCGGAGTGGTGAGCAGTTCTTC.

The V and J genes are TRBV12-3 or TRBV12-4 and TRBJ2-7; D is perhaps TRBD2 (5 bases). The CDR3 contains 11 residues. V lost 6 bases and J 6 bases, leaving 9 bases between the germline ends. CDR3 coding DNA: TGTGCCAGCAGCCCGGGGTTCGAGCAGTACTTC. Translation: CASSPGFEQYF.

The sample holds one count of this clonotype. A read error is possible here, since a much larger clone lies one base away. The rearrangement links TRBV2 to TRBJ2-7; D remains unclear. The closer fit of TRBJ2-1 to the DNA end suggests the J call may be wrong. This CDR3 region has 15 residues. CDR1 and CDR2 (germline): SNHLY, FYNNEI. CDR3 bases: TGTGCCAGCAGTACGGGCCTCCCCGGTGGCAATGAGCAGTTCTTC. Translated: CASSTGLPGGNEQFF.

This clonotype has a count of ten or more. The CDR3 DNA sequence: TGTGCCAGCAGCACAACTGCGGAGACCCAGTACTTC. Its translation is CASSTTAETQYF. The chain carries TRBV3-1 and TRBJ2-5; D remains ambiguous. CDR1 and CDR2 from the germline V gene are LGHDT and YNNKEL (reference sequence). The CDR3 spans 12 residues. V shed 5 bases and J shed 5 bases, with 9 bases lying between them.

This chain uses TRBV19 with TRBJ2-3; D uncertain. Germline assignment: CDR1 LNHDA and CDR2 SQIVND (reference sequence). The V gene lost 6 bases and the J gene lost 2 bases, with 12 bases spanning the gap. The CDR3 runs to 14 residues. CDR3 sequence (DNA): TGTGCCAGTAGCACTCGGACCCTCACAGATACGCAGTATTTT. This gives the protein CASSTRTLTDTQYF.

This clonotype was seen repeatedly, ten times or more. The CDR3 region is CASSTPRVGNTEAFF. In DNA, the CDR3 is TGTGCCAGCTCAACCCCCAGGGTTGGTAACACTGAAGCTTTCTTT. The rearrangement joins TRBV18 to TRBJ1-1; D perhaps matches TRBD1 (5 bases). CDR3 size: 15 residues. Germline values: CDR1 KGHSH, CDR2 LQKENI. V was cut by 5 bases and J by 2 bases, with 15 bases left in between.

The sample holds many counts of this clonotype. This chain links TRBV12-3 or TRBV12-4 with TRBJ2-1; 7 nucleotides match TRBD1. Unmatched junction bases numbered 12, after V lost 10 bases and J lost 6 bases. This CDR3 has 14 residues. CDR3 nucleotide sequence: TGTGCCACCCAGTTTATGGCAGGGGGCAATGAGCAGTTCTTC. This encodes CATQFMAGGNEQFF.

This chain joins TRBV28 and TRBJ1-1; D gene unclear. Germline V CDR1 and CDR2: MDHEN, SYDVKM. The CDR3 is made up of 13 amino acids. Between the trimmed V and J ends, which lost 2 bases and 3 bases, there was a span of 7 bases. The CDR3: CASSLLLDTEAFF. CDR3 nucleotide sequence: TGTGCCAGCAGTTTACTCTTGGACACTGAAGCTTTCTTT.

This clonotype appeared a few times. An end of the junction differs from the germline gene, which may be a read error. The chain is built from TRBV7-2 and TRBJ2-7, with 9 positions matching TRBD1. Germline V CDR1 and CDR2: SGHTA, FQGNSA. The CDR3 length is 13 residues. CDR3 sequence reads: CASSWTGVHEQYF. CDR3 sequence (DNA): TGTGCCAGTAGCTGGACAGGGGTCCACGAGCAGTACTTC. Full variable domain (rest looked up from reference TRBV7-2 and TRBJ2-7): GAGVSQSPSNKVTEKGKDVELRCDPISGHTALYWYRQSLGQGLEFLIYFQGNSAPDKSGLPSDRFSAERTGGSVSTLTIQRTQQEDSAVYLCASSWTGVHEQYFGPGTRLTVT.

This clonotype was counted only a few times. The chain recombines TRBV7-2 with TRBJ2-1; D may match TRBD1 or TRBD2 (5 bases each). CDR1 is SGHTA, CDR2 FQGNSA, per germline. This CDR3 has 14 residues. Trimming took off 7 bases at V and 4 bases at J, with 14 bases between the two ends. CDR3: CASTAGTYYNEQFF. The CDR3 DNA follows: TGTGCCAGCACCGCCGGGACGTATTACAATGAGCAGTTCTTC.

The sample holds a few counts of this clonotype. The V and J genes are TRBV20-1 and TRBJ2-7; 10 bases are a match to TRBD2. This CDR3 contains 16 residues. Germline V gene sequence: CDR1 DFQATT, CDR2 SNEGSKA (reference sequence). V trimming: 0 bases; J trimming: 3 bases; junction bases outside the gene matches: 8. The CDR3 here is CSARDVSGRHIYEQYF. The CDR3 bases are TGCAGTGCTAGAGATGTTAGCGGGAGGCATATCTACGAGCAGTACTTC.

V gene TRBV5-1 combines with J gene TRBJ2-2, with D perhaps TRBD2 (5 bases). V was trimmed by 4 bases and J by 3 bases, leaving 10 bases between them. The CDR3 spans 14 residues. In germline, CDR1 is SGHRS, CDR2 YFSETQ. CDR3 DNA sequence: TGCGCCAGCAGCCTAACACTAGACACCGGGGAGCTGTTTTTT. This translates into CASSLTLDTGELFF.